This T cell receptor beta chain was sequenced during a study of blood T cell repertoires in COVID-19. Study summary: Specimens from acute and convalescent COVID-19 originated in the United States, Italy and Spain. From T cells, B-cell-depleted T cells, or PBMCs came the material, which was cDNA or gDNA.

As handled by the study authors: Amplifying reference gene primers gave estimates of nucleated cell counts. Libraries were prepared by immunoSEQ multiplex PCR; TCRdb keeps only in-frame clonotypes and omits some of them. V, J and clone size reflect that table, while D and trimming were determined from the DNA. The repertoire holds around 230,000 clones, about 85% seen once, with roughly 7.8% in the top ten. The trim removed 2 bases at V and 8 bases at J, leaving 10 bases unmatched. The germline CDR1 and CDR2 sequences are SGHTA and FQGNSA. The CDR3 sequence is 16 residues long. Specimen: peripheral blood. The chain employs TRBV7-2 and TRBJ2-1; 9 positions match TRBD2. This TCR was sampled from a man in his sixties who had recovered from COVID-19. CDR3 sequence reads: CASSLMSSGGVYEQFF. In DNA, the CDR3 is TGTGCCAGCAGCTTAATGAGTAGCGGGGGAGTCTATGAGCAGTTCTTC.